This T cell receptor (beta chain) came from a study of blood T cell repertoires in COVID-19. Whole-study context: From T cells, B-cell-depleted T cells, or PBMCs came the material, which was cDNA or gDNA.

Looked up from germline, CDR1 is SGHRS and CDR2 is YFSETQ. The CDR3 length is 14 residues. V was shortened by 0 bases and J by 5 bases, with 9 bases between the two germline ends. Sequencing used immunoSEQ multiplex PCR; TCRdb keeps in-frame clones, though not all of them. The table has some 200,000 clones, approximately 89% seen once. The source is a man aged 65 to 79 with acute or convalescent COVID-19. Sequencing was carried out using peripheral blood. V usage is TRBV5-1 and J usage is TRBJ2-1, with D possibly TRBD2 on 5 matching bases. CDR3 loop: CASSLELVNNEQFF. In nucleotides, the CDR3 is TGCGCCAGCAGCTTGGAACTAGTAAACAATGAGCAGTTCTTC.